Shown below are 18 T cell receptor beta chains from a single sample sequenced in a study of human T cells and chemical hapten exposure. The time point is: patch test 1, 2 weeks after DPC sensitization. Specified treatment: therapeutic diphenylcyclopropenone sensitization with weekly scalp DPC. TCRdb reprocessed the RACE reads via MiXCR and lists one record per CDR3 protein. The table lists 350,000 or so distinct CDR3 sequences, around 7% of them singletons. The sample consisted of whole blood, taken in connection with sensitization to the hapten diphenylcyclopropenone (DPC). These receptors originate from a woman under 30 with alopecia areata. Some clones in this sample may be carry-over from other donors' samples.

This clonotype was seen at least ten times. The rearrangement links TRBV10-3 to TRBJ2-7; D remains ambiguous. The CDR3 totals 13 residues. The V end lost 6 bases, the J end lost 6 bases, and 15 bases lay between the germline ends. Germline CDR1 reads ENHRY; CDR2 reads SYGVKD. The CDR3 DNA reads TGTGCCATCAGGGAAGACAACTCCGCCGAGCAGTACTTC. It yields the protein CAIREDNSAEQYF.

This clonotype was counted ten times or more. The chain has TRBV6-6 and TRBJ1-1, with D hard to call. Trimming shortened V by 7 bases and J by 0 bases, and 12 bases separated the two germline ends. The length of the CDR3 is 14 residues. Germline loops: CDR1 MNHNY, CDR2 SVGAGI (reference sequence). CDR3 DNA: TGTGCCAGCACTCGGAAAGGGATGAACACTGAAGCTTTCTTT. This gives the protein CASTRKGMNTEAFF.

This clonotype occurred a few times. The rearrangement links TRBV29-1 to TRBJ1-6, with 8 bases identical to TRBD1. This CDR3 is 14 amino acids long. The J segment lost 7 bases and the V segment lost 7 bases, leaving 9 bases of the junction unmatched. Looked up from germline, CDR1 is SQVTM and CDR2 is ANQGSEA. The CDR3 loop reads CSARGGDRNSPLHF. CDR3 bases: TGCAGCGCCCGAGGGGGGGACAGGAATTCACCCCTCCACTTT.

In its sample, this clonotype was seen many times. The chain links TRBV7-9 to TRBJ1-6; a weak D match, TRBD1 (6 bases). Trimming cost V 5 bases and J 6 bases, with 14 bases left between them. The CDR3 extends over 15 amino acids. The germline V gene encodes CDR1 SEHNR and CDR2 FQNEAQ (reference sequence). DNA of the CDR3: TGTGCCAGCAGCCCCCTTGGACAGACTAATTCACCCCTCCACTTT. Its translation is CASSPLGQTNSPLHF.

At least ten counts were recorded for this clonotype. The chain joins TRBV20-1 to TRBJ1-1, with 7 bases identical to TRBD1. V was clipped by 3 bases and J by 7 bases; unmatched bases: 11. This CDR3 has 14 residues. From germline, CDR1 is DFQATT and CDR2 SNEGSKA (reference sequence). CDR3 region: CSARRGEGADEAFF. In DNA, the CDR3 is TGCAGTGCTAGGAGGGGAGAGGGGGCAGATGAAGCTTTCTTT.

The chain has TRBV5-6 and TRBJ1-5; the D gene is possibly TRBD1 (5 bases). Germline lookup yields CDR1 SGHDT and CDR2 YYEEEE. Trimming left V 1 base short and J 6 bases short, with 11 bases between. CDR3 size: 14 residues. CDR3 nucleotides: TGTGCCAGCAGCTTGATGCAGGGAGGTCAGCCCCAGCATTTT. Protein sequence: CASSLMQGGQPQHF.

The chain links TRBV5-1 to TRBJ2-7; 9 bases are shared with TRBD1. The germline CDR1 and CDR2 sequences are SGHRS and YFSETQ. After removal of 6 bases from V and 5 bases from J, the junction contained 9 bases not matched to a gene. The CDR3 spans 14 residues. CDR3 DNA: TGCGCCAGCATCTGGGGGGACAGGGCCCACGAGCAGTACTTC. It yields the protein CASIWGDRAHEQYF. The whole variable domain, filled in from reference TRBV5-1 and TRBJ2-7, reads KAGVTQTPRYLIKTRGQQVTLSCSPISGHRSVSWYQQTPGQGLQFLFEYFSETQRNKGNFPGRFSGRQFSNSRSEMNVSTLELGDSALYLCASIWGDRAHEQYFGPGTRLTVT.

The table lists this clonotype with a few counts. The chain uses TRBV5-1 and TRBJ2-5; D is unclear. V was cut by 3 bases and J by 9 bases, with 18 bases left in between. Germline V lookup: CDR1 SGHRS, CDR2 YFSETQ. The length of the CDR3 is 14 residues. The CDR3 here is CASSSDPPEGPQYF. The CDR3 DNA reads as TGCGCCAGCAGCTCCGACCCACCCGAAGGGCCCCAGTACTTC. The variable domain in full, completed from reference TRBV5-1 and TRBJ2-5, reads KAGVTQTPRYLIKTRGQQVTLSCSPISGHRSVSWYQQTPGQGLQFLFEYFSETQRNKGNFPGRFSGRQFSNSRSEMNVSTLELGDSALYLCASSSDPPEGPQYFGPGTRLLVL.

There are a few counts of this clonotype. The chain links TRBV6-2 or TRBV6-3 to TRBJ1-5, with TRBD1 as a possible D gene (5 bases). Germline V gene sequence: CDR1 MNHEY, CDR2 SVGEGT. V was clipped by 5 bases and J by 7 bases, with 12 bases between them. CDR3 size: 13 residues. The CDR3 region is CASSGGGRQPQHF. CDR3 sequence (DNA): TGTGCCAGCAGTGGGGGAGGCAGGCAGCCCCAGCATTTT.

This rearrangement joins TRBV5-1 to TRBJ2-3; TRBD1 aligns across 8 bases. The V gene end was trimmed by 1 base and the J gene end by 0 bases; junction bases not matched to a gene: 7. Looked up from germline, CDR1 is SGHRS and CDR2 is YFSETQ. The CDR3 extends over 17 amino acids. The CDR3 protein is CASSLMAGGASTDTQYF. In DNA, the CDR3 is TGCGCCAGCAGCTTGATGGCAGGGGGCGCGAGCACAGATACGCAGTATTTT.

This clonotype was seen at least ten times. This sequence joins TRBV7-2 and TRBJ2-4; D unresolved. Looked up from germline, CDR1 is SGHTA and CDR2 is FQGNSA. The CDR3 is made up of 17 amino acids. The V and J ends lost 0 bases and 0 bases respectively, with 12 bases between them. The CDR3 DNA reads TGTGCCAGCAGCTTAGCGCTTGGGGTCTTAGCCAAAAACATTCAGTACTTC. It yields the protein CASSLALGVLAKNIQYF. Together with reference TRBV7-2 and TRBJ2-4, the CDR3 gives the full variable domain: GAGVSQSPSNKVTEKGKDVELRCDPISGHTALYWYRQSLGQGLEFLIYFQGNSAPDKSGLPSDRFSAERTGGSVSTLTIQRTQQEDSAVYLCASSLALGVLAKNIQYFGAGTRLSVL.

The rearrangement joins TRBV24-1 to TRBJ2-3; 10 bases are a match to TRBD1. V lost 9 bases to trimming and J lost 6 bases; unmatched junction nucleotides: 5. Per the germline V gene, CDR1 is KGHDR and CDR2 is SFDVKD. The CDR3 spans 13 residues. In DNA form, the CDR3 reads TGTGCCACCGCGGGACAGGGGACCGATACGCAGTATTTT. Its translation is CATAGQGTDTQYF.

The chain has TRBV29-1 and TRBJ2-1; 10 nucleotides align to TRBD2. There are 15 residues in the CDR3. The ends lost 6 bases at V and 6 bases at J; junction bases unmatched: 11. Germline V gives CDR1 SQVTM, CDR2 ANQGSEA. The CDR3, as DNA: TGCAGCGTCAACTCGCGGGGACTAGCGTTCAATGAGCAGTTCTTC. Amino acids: CSVNSRGLAFNEQFF.

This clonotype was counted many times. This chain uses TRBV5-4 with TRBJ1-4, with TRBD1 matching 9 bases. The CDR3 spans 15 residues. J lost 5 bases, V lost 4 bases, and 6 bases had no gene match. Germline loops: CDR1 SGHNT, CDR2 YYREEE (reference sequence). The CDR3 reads CASSLGQGGNEKLFF. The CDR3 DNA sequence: TGTGCCAGCAGCCTGGGACAGGGAGGGAATGAAAAACTGTTTTTT.

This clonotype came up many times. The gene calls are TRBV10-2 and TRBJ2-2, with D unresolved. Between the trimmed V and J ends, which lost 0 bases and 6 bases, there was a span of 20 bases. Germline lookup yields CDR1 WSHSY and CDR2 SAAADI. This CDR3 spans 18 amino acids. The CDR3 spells CASSESLAGLGVSGELFF. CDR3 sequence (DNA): TGCGCCAGCAGTGAGTCGTTGGCAGGCCTAGGCGTGTCCGGGGAGCTGTTTTTT.

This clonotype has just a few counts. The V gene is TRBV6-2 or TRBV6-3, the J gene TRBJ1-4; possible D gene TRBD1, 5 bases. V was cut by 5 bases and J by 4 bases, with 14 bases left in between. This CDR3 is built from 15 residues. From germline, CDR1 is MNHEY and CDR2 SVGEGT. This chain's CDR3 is CASSRQGVINEKLFF. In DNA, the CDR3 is TGTGCCAGCAGTCGGCAAGGGGTTATTAATGAAAAACTGTTTTTT.

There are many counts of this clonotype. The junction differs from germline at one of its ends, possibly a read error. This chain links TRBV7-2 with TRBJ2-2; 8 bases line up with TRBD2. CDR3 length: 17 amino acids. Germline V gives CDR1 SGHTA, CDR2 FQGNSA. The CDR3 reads CASSLAPAGATTGELFF. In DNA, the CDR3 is TGTGCCAGCAGCCTAGCCCCAGCGGGGGCCACCACCGGGGAGCTGTTTTTT.

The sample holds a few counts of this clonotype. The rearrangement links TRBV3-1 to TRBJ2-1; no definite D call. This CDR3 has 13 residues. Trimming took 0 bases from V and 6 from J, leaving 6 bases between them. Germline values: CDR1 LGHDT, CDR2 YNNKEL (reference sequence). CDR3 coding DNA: TGTGCCAGCAGCCAAGAAACCCCCAATGAGCAGTTCTTC. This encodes CASSQETPNEQFF.